The 30 T cell receptor beta chains below were found in one sample sequenced in a study of T cells in Graves' hyperthyroidism and ophthalmopathy. RNA transcripts yielded amplified TCR beta CDR3 regions. HTBI primers were used for first-round RT-PCR of the TCR CDR3. Via MiXCR, TCRdb re-called the multiplex PCR reads, giving one row per CDR3 protein. This sample yields approximately 380,000 distinct CDR3 sequences, of which around 18% are seen a single time; around 40% belongs to the top ten. What was sequenced was blood. The source is a man aged 18-30 years with Graves' ophthalmopathy.

Ten or more counts support this clonotype. The chain employs TRBV28 and TRBJ1-1, with D unresolved. The CDR3 loop spans 14 amino acids. Trimming took off 2 bases at V and 3 bases at J, with 10 bases between the two ends. CDR1 is MDHEN, CDR2 SYDVKM, per germline. CDR3 in amino acids: CASSLMRGYTEAFF. In nucleotides, the CDR3 is TGTGCCAGCAGTTTAATGCGGGGTTACACTGAAGCTTTCTTT.

This sequence joins TRBV2 and TRBJ1-1; TRBD1 agrees at 7 bases. The CDR3 has 16 residues. In germline, CDR1 is SNHLY, CDR2 FYNNEI. The V gene end was trimmed by 6 bases and the J gene end by 1 base; junction bases not matched to a gene: 11. The CDR3 nucleotides read TGTGCCAGCAGCGCCCACCGGGACAGACGGAACACTGAAGCTTTCTTT. It encodes CASSAHRDRRNTEAFF. The full variable domain, completed using reference TRBV2 and TRBJ1-1, is EPEVTQTPSHQVTQMGQEVILRCVPISNHLYFYWYRQILGQKVEFLVSFYNNEISEKSEIFDDQFSVERPDGSNFTLKIRSTKLEDSAMYFCASSAHRDRRNTEAFFGQGTRLTVV.

This clonotype was seen a few times. This sequence joins TRBV7-2 and TRBJ1-1; no clear D. The germline V and J ends were trimmed by 5 bases and 3 bases, with 10 bases remaining between them. The CDR3 length is 13 residues. Germline loops: CDR1 SGHTA, CDR2 FQGNSA. DNA for the CDR3: TGTGCCAGCAGCCACGATCGATACACTGAAGCTTTCTTT. Residues: CASSHDRYTEAFF. The full variable domain, its missing parts supplied by reference TRBV7-2 and TRBJ1-1, is GAGVSQSPSNKVTEKGKDVELRCDPISGHTALYWYRQSLGQGLEFLIYFQGNSAPDKSGLPSDRFSAERTGGSVSTLTIQRTQQEDSAVYLCASSHDRYTEAFFGQGTRLTVV.

Only a few counts were recorded for this clonotype. The CDR3 here is CSARSAGAASNSPLHF. In nucleotides, the CDR3 is TGCAGTGCTAGATCGGCCGGGGCCGCATCCAATTCACCCCTCCACTTT. The V gene is TRBV20-1, the J gene TRBJ1-6, with D maybe TRBD1 (5 bases). Germline V lookup: CDR1 DFQATT, CDR2 SNEGSKA (reference sequence). The CDR3 has 16 residues. V was cut by 2 bases and J by 7 bases, with 18 bases left in between.

Regarding this clonotype: This may be a read error, as it is one base from a much larger clone. The chain carries TRBV6-1 and TRBJ2-5; D perhaps matches TRBD1 (6 bases). Trimming pared 3 bases from V and 7 bases from J, leaving 12 bases between. Germline V gives CDR1 MNHNS, CDR2 SASEGT. The CDR3 consists of 13 residues. The CDR3 coding sequence is TGTGCCAGCAGTGATCCAGGGGTCGGGACCCAGTACTTC. It encodes CASSDPGVGTQYF.

The chain recombines TRBV7-9 with TRBJ2-1; the D is unclear. This CDR3 has 11 residues. V was trimmed by 9 bases and J by 4 bases, leaving 7 bases between them. CDR1 and CDR2 (germline): SEHNR, FQNEAQ (reference sequence). CDR3 sequence reads: CAREDYNEQFF. DNA for the CDR3: TGTGCCAGAGAGGATTACAATGAGCAGTTCTTC. The whole variable domain, filled in from reference TRBV7-9 and TRBJ2-1, reads DTGVSQNPRHKITKRGQNVTFRCDPISEHNRLYWYRQTLGQGPEFLTYFQNEAQLEKSRLLSDRFSAERPKGSFSTLEIQRTEQGDSAMYLCAREDYNEQFFGPGTRLTVL.

The chain recombines TRBV20-1 with TRBJ1-4; 9 bases line up with TRBD1. The CDR3 runs 15 residues. V was clipped by 7 bases and J by 0 bases; unmatched bases: 6. Germline CDR1 and CDR2: DFQATT and SNEGSKA (reference sequence). The CDR3 loop is CSVGGQGTTNEKLFF. The DNA of the CDR3 is TGCAGTGTCGGAGGACAGGGGACAACTAATGAAAAACTGTTTTTT.

This clonotype was counted ten times or more. The chain couples TRBV7-2 to TRBJ2-3; perhaps TRBD2 as D (6 bases). Trimming stripped 1 base from V and 0 bases from J, with 8 bases between. Per the germline V gene, CDR1 is SGHTA and CDR2 is FQGNSA. The CDR3 runs to 15 residues. CDR3 protein: CASSLDRGSTDTQYF. Here the CDR3 DNA reads TGTGCCAGCAGCTTAGACCGGGGGAGCACAGATACGCAGTATTTT.

The gene calls are TRBV27 and TRBJ1-1; D uncertain. The germline gives CDR1 MNHEY, CDR2 SMNVEV (reference sequence). The germline V and J ends were trimmed by 5 bases and 4 bases, with 20 bases remaining between them. The CDR3 is 16 residues long. CDR3 sequence (DNA): TGTGCCAGCAGTCCCCCCCCCGGCAGAGGCGGCACTGAAGCTTTCTTT. Amino acid sequence: CASSPPPGRGGTEAFF.

This sequence joins TRBV18 and TRBJ1-3; D gene ambiguous. Germline V gene lookup returns CDR1 KGHSH and CDR2 LQKENI. V lost 3 bases to trimming and J lost 4 bases, with 10 bases between them. This CDR3 is built from 14 residues. This CDR3 reads CASSPGRMGNTIYF. In DNA, the CDR3 is TGTGCCAGCTCACCGGGTCGAATGGGAAACACCATATATTTT.

This clonotype was counted only a few times. V usage is TRBV12-3 or TRBV12-4 and J usage is TRBJ1-3, with D perhaps TRBD1 (5 bases). Trimming removed 6 bases from V and 7 bases from J, with 10 bases in between. The CDR3 runs 12 residues. Here the CDR3 reads CASRFSGNTIYF. The CDR3 DNA is TGTGCCAGCAGGTTTTCAGGGAACACCATATATTTT.

The rearrangement links TRBV7-9 to TRBJ2-1, with D possibly matching TRBD2 (7 bases). Germline V gives CDR1 SEHNR, CDR2 FQNEAQ (reference sequence). The CDR3 runs to 16 residues. Trimming cost V 8 bases and J 9 bases, with 26 bases left between them. The CDR3 protein is CASRRDPPGGRGEQFF. CDR3 DNA sequence: TGTGCCAGCCGCCGGGACCCCCCCGGGGGGCGGGGTGAGCAGTTCTTC.

This clonotype was counted ten times or more. The CDR3 nucleotides read TGTGCCAGCAGTTACGCCCGGGGCCGGTCCTACGAGCAGTACTTC. Translation: CASSYARGRSYEQYF. The chain links TRBV6-5 to TRBJ2-7; D could derive from TRBD1 or TRBD2 (5 bases each). Trimming cost V 2 bases and J 1 base, with 12 bases left between them. Germline V gene data show CDR1 as MNHEY and CDR2 as SVGAGI. CDR3 length equals 15 residues.

This clonotype was seen a few times. This chain joins TRBV28 and TRBJ2-2; the D is unclear. Between the trimmed V and J ends, which lost 3 bases and 0 bases, there was a span of 5 bases. Germline V gives CDR1 MDHEN, CDR2 SYDVKM. CDR3 length: 14 residues. The CDR3 here is CASSFSTNTGELFF. CDR3 coding DNA: TGTGCCAGCAGTTTCTCAACGAACACCGGGGAGCTGTTTTTT. The full variable domain, completed using reference TRBV28 and TRBJ2-2, is DVKVTQSSRYLVKRTGEKVFLECVQDMDHENMFWYRQDPGLGLRLIYFSYDVKMKEKGDIPEGYSVSREKKERFSLILESASTNQTSMYLCASSFSTNTGELFFGEGSRLTVL.

This clonotype came up many times. The gene calls are TRBV3-1 and TRBJ2-7, with no clear D. Per germline, CDR1 LGHDT and CDR2 YNNKEL (reference sequence). CDR3 length equals 12 residues. The V and J ends lost 3 bases and 0 bases respectively, with 3 bases between them. CDR3 region: CASSQVSYEQYF. The CDR3 nucleotides read TGTGCCAGCAGCCAGGTCTCCTACGAGCAGTACTTC.

This clonotype occurred a few times. V usage is TRBV18 and J usage is TRBJ1-5, with a tentative D call TRBD1 (6 bases). The CDR3 loop spans 15 amino acids. Germline V gene lookup returns CDR1 KGHSH and CDR2 LQKENI. Trimming took 3 bases from V and 7 from J, leaving 16 bases between them. The CDR3 loop is CASSPPPGVGQPQHF. CDR3 in DNA: TGTGCCAGCTCACCGCCGCCAGGGGTAGGACAGCCCCAGCATTTT.

The chain carries TRBV6-5 and TRBJ1-2; D is unclear. The CDR3 spans 14 residues. Trimming stripped 2 bases from V and 4 bases from J, with 11 bases between. Germline V gene sequence: CDR1 MNHEY, CDR2 SVGAGI. The CDR3 coding sequence is TGTGCCAGCAGTTACCCTGATTCACTCTATGGCTACACCTTC. This translates into CASSYPDSLYGYTF.

The rearrangement uses TRBV15 and TRBJ2-1, with 7 bases that match TRBD2. The DNA end favors TRBJ2-7, so the J call may be wrong. Looked up from germline, CDR1 is LNHNV and CDR2 is YYDKDF (reference sequence). This CDR3 has 14 amino acids. The CDR3 bases are TGTGCCACCAGCACCTCTAGGGGAGGGAATGAGCAGTACTTC. Translated: CATSTSRGGNEQYF.

The sample holds many counts of this clonotype. The rearrangement links TRBV9 to TRBJ1-1, with 8 bases matching TRBD1. Germline loops: CDR1 SGDLS, CDR2 YYNGEE. The junction had 7 bases not matched to a gene; V was cut back by 5 bases and J by 1 base. The CDR3 consists of 15 residues. This CDR3 reads CASSPQGASNTEAFF. The CDR3 DNA reads TGTGCCAGCAGTCCTCAGGGGGCATCGAACACTGAAGCTTTCTTT. Using reference TRBV9 and TRBJ1-1 for the parts outside the CDR3, the full variable domain is DSGVTQTPKHLITATGQRVTLRCSPRSGDLSVYWYQQSLDQGLQFLIQYYNGEERAKGNILERFSAQQFPDLHSELNLSSLELGDSALYFCASSPQGASNTEAFFGQGTRLTVV.

This clonotype was seen more than once but under ten times. This rearrangement joins TRBV3-1 to TRBJ2-1, with D possibly matching TRBD2 (5 bases). Germline CDR1 and CDR2: LGHDT and YNNKEL (reference sequence). Between the trimmed V and J ends, which lost 2 bases and 6 bases, there was a span of 8 bases. This CDR3 has 13 residues. This CDR3 reads CASSQNGGNEQFF. The CDR3 DNA sequence: TGTGCCAGCAGCCAAAATGGAGGCAATGAGCAGTTCTTC.

Worth noting for this clonotype: Just one base apart from a much larger clone, this may be a read error. The J gene is TRBJ1-6, the V gene TRBV27; D remains unclear. V lost 0 bases and J 18 bases, leaving 15 bases between the germline ends. Germline V gene sequence: CDR1 MNHEY, CDR2 SMNVEV (reference sequence). This CDR3 is 13 amino acids long. CDR3 nucleotide sequence: TGTGCCAGCAGTTTATCTCCCGACGGCACCCCCCACTTT. Its protein product is CASSLSPDGTPHF.

There are a few counts of this clonotype. The chain uses TRBV6-6 and TRBJ1-6; possible D gene TRBD1, 6 bases. The germline gives CDR1 MNHNY, CDR2 SVGAGI (reference sequence). The CDR3 is 14 amino acids. V was cut by 2 bases and J by 10 bases, with 12 bases left in between. CDR3 sequence reads: CASSYQDRTSPLHF. The DNA for the CDR3 is TGTGCCAGCAGTTACCAGGACAGAACGTCACCCCTCCACTTT.

To note about this clonotype: A much larger clone sits a single nucleotide away, making a read error possible. This chain joins TRBV12-3 or TRBV12-4 and TRBJ2-1; a possible D gene is TRBD2 (5 bases). This CDR3 has 16 amino acids. CDR3 sequence reads: CASSLAQASSYNERFF. CDR3 nucleotides: TGTGCCAGCAGTTTAGCGCAGGCTAGCTCCTACAATGAGCGGTTCTTC.

This clonotype was detected only a few times. The CDR3 protein is CASSPKGSGSESYGKEQYF. The CDR3 nucleotides are TGTGCCAGCAGCCCCAAGGGTTCGGGTTCGGAGTCCTATGGGAAGGAGCAGTACTTC. The chain links TRBV5-5 to TRBJ2-7; D gene unclear. Deletions cut 4 bases from V and 7 bases from J, with 33 bases between. The length of the CDR3 is 19 residues. The germline CDR1 and CDR2 sequences are SGHKS and YYEKEE (reference sequence).

This clonotype was observed many times. V usage is TRBV6-1 and J usage is TRBJ2-5, with a weak D call TRBD1 (8 bases). CDR3 length: 12 amino acids. Per the germline V gene, CDR1 is MNHNS and CDR2 is SASEGT. The V end was cut by 11 bases, the J end by 7 bases, with 17 bases between. This CDR3 is CAAGTGGGTQYF. CDR3 DNA: TGTGCCGCCGGGACAGGCGGGGGGACCCAGTACTTC.

This clonotype was observed at least ten times. The chain uses TRBV5-1 and TRBJ2-1; no definite D call. This CDR3 comprises 15 residues. V lost 0 bases to trimming and J lost 5 bases, with 12 bases between them. Per germline, CDR1 SGHRS and CDR2 YFSETQ. The DNA for the CDR3 is TGCGCCAGCAGCTTGGGAGGTCCTCGGGACAATGAGCAGTTCTTC. Translated, it gives CASSLGGPRDNEQFF.

The V and J genes are TRBV7-2 and TRBJ2-5, with 12 bases identical to TRBD2. This CDR3 has 16 residues. J lost 5 bases, V lost 3 bases, and 7 bases had no gene match. Germline V CDR1 and CDR2: SGHTA, FQGNSA. The CDR3 nucleotides read TGTGCCAGCAGCTTCTCTAGCGGGGGGGCCGGGGAGACCCAGTACTTC. Its protein is CASSFSSGGAGETQYF.

This clonotype appeared many times. V and J are TRBV13 and TRBJ1-1; TRBD1 aligns across 8 bases. Trimming at V came to 4 bases and at J to 5 bases, leaving 6 bases not matched to a gene. Per the germline V gene, CDR1 is PRHDT and CDR2 is FYEKMQ (reference sequence). CDR3 size: 14 residues. The CDR3 is CASSYDRGWTEAFF. The CDR3 nucleotides read TGTGCCAGCAGCTATGACAGGGGATGGACTGAAGCTTTCTTT.

V gene TRBV6-1 combines with J gene TRBJ1-3, with D perhaps matching TRBD1 (6 bases). From germline, CDR1 is MNHNS and CDR2 SASEGT. V lost 6 bases and J lost 11, with 17 bases in between. CDR3 length equals 13 residues. CDR3 in amino acids: CASSYTGSGSIYF. CDR3 bases: TGTGCCAGCAGCTATACAGGGAGTGGGTCCATATATTTT.

This clonotype was recorded many times. The chain is built from TRBV3-1 and TRBJ2-1, with D possibly TRBD2 on 6 matching bases. V was pared by 4 bases and J by 6 bases, with 13 bases between. CDR1 and CDR2 from the germline V gene are LGHDT and YNNKEL (reference sequence). The CDR3 runs to 14 residues. This chain's CDR3 is CASSRSGTSNEQFF. The CDR3 region has the DNA TGTGCCAGCAGCCGATCCGGGACTTCCAATGAGCAGTTCTTC.